Included here is one TCR beta chain sequence, with context. Some clones are missing from TCRdb's copy, which holds only in-frame ones; the method was immunoSEQ multiplex PCR. This sample yields approximately 60,000 clones, of which 80% to 85% are seen a single time; roughly 5.2% belongs to the top ten. Germline-derived CDR1 and CDR2 are SNHLY and FYNNEI. CDR3 size: 15 residues. The V and J ends lost 5 bases and 2 bases respectively, with 13 bases between them. These data are taken from a study of OX40 agonist ivuxolimab in advanced cancers. Background on the study: With ivuxolimab, an agonistic anti-OX40 (CD134) antibody, patients were treated. Patients were under 90% male with ages about 20 to 79, mean about 60.

The source of this sequence is an adult with an advanced solid tumor such as melanoma, head and neck, liver or kidney cancer. The chain combines TRBV2 with TRBJ1-3; D ambiguous. The sample was CD4+ or CD8+ T cells sorted from blood, taken in a trial of the OX40 agonist ivuxolimab. CDR3 DNA sequence: TGTGCCAGCAGTCCTTCGGACGGAGCTGGAAACACCATATATTTT. Protein product: CASSPSDGAGNTIYF.